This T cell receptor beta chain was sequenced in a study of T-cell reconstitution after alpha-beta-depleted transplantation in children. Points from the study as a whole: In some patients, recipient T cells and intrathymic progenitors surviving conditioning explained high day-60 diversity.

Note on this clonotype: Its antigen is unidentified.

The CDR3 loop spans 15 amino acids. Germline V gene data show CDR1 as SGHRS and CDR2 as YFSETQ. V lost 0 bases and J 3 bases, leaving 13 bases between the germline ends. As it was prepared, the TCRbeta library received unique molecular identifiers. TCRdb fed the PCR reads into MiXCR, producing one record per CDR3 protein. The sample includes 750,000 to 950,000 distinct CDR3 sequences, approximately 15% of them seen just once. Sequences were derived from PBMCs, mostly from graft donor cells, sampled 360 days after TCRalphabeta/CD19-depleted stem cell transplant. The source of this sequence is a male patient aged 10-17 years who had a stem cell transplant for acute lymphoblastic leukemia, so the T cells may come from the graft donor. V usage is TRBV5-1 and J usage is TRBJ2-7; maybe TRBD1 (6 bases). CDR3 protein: CASSLEGGDLYEQYF. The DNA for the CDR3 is TGCGCCAGCAGCTTGGAAGGGGGAGACCTCTACGAGCAGTACTTC.